Given below is one T cell receptor (beta chain) in context. Its antigen is currently unknown. The source of the sample is a study of shared clonotypes between healthy human individuals. Study in general: Donors, aged 18 to 49, were two women and three men.

Each cell subset's genomic DNA was divided evenly among several immunoSEQ plates. Assay: immunoSEQ multiplex PCR; the TCRdb copy retains only in-frame clones and omits some. This sample has some 2,100,000 clones, with approximately 94% found just once. V was pared by 4 bases and J by 1 base, with 4 bases of the junction left unmatched. The CDR3 covers 16 residues. From germline, CDR1 is SGHRS and CDR2 YFSETQ. Study-level findings and limits: Roughly 5% of naive CD4 clonotypes were common to four donors.

The source of this sequence is a man younger than 35 in good health. The rearrangement joins TRBV5-1 to TRBJ2-2; TRBD1 aligns across 10 bases. Material for sequencing was naive CD4+ T cells sorted from blood. The sample's subset: CD45RA+ positively selected. The CDR3 region has the DNA TGCGCCAGCAGCCTAGGGGACAGGGGGAACACCGGGGAGCTGTTTTTT. It specifies CASSLGDRGNTGELFF.